The T cell receptor (beta chain) under discussion was sequenced for a study of PD-L1 blockade in urothelial cancer (dated by TCRdb to the late 2010s). With regard to the full study: All patients started therapy in the mid-2010s and received atezolizumab 1,200 mg intravenously every 3 weeks. Blood samples were analyzed at two time points: 3 weeks after treatment start (second dose) and 6 weeks after treatment start. In the same patients, whole exome sequencing and RNA sequencing of pretreatment tumors were performed in addition to TCR sequencing. A median of about 140,000 T cells and fewer than 85,000 unique TCRs was obtained from blood samples, and a median clonality of around 0.08 was observed. The study, an exploratory multi-omic analysis, examined somatic, immune and clinical correlates of response to PD-L1 blockade with atezolizumab in urothelial cancer. Progression-free survival longer than 6 months counted as durable clinical benefit, and TCR features were additionally tested against both progression-free and overall survival. Pretreatment tumor samples, along with matched peripheral blood collected serially before and after atezolizumab treatment, underwent TCR sequencing. An ECOG performance status of 0 or 1 was recorded for the patients, and 0 to 3 prior chemotherapy regimens had been received by the patients. Twenty-nine patients had pretreatment blood TCR-seq, some 25 had at least one posttreatment blood collection, and some 25 had tumor TCR-seq. About 85% of the roughly 29 patients were males with bladder-origin urothelial cancer, and 18 of 29 reported a prior smoking history. Nine patients achieved durable clinical benefit and approximately 20 did not. Paper-wide results and their limitations: A pretreatment peripheral blood TCR clonality below the median was linked to improved progression-free and overall survival. Because the sample size was small (n ≈ 31) and many exploratory analyses were performed, the results are intended to be hypothesis-generating. Patients with durable benefit showed greater expansion of tumor-associated TCR clones in peripheral blood 3 weeks after starting treatment (n ≈ 20, p = 0.022).

Worth noting for this clone: There is no known antigen for this receptor. Base-call qualities are not available, and no considerably larger clone is one nucleotide away.

Each PCR received spiked-in synthetic TCR analog templates so that absolute template abundance could be estimated from read counts. The immunoSEQ assay used bias-controlled V and J gene primers to amplify TCRbeta CDR3 regions from genomic DNA. Rearranged TCRbeta segments were sequenced at approximately 20X coverage. As for how the authors treated the data: Clustering was used to correct sequencing errors, and CDR3s were annotated against IMGT to assign V, D and J genes. Downstream analyses used only productive TCRbeta rearrangements, leaving out any out-of-frame or stop-codon sequences. Clonality was computed as one minus Shannon entropy normalized by the log of the number of unique productive sequences. Clones differing between time points or between blood and tumor were identified using Fisher's exact test with Benjamini-Hochberg correction, with an adjusted p below 0.01 applied as the threshold. Not all clones reach the TCRdb copy of this immuneACCESS table, which keeps in-frame sequences only. Checked studies attribute under half of the gap to unresolved V genes and leave the rest unexplained. V, J and clone size are those of that table, while D and trimming were read from the DNA. In all, the sample holds 50,000 or so clones, and about 86% of those were seen once. The top ten clones comprise around 3.2% of the sample.

Explained via the paper, the time point label denotes: pretreatment peripheral blood. The cohort comprised 29 patients with locally advanced or metastatic urothelial carcinoma treated at Memorial Sloan Kettering on a trial protocol. Peripheral blood mononuclear cells were collected pretreatment and during treatment, with between 1 and 8 total time points per patient. The Qiagen DNeasy Blood extraction kit was used to purify genomic DNA from total PBMCs and tumor samples. PBMCs were collected pretreatment and during treatment and were isolated and stored as previously described. The V end gives up 2 bases and the J end 14 bases, leaving 12 bases in the junction not matched to a gene. Counted from cysteine to phenylalanine, this CDR3 has 14 amino acids. The DNA shown is the 42-base CDR3, in frame from base 1. The germline V gene gives CDR1 as SGHDT and CDR2 as YYEEEE.

This clonotype was obtained from a man between 65 and 80 years old with urothelial cancer. Sequencing used PBMCs, obtained around atezolizumab (anti-PD-L1) treatment. This sequence uses TRBV5-6 and TRBJ1-4, with TRBD1 matching 7 junction bases. In nucleotide form, the sequence is TGTGCCAGCAGCTTAGGACAGGCCCGCTGGGGGCTGTTTTTT. This yields the protein CASSLGQARWGLFF.